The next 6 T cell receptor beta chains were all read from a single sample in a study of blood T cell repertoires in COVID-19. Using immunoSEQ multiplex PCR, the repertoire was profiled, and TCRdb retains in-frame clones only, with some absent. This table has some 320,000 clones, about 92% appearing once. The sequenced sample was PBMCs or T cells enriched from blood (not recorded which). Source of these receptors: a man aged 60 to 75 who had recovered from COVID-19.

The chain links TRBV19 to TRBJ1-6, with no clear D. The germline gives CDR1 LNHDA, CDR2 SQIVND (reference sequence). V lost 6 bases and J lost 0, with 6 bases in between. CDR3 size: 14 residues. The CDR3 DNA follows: TGTGCCAGTAGAGTTAGCTCCTATAATTCACCCCTCCACTTT. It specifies CASRVSSYNSPLHF.

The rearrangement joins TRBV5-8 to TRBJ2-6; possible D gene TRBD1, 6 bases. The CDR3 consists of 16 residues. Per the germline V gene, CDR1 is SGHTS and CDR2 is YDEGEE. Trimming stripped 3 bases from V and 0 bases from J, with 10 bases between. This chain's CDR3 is CASSSVRGSGANVLTF. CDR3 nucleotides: TGTGCCAGCAGCTCAGTCAGGGGCTCTGGGGCCAACGTCCTGACTTTC.

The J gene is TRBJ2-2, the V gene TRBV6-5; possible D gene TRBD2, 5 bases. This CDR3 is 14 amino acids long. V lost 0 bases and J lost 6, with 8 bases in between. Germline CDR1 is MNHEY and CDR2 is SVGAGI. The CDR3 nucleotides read TGTGCCAGCAGTTACTCACGGGATCCCGGGGAGCTGTTTTTT. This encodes CASSYSRDPGELFF.

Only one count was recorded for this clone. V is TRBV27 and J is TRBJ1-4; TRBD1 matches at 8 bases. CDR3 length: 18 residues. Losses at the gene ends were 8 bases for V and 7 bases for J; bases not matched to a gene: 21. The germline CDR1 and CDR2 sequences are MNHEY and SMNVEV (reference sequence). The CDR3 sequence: CASARFPGQVSEGEKLFF. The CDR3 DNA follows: TGTGCCAGCGCTCGCTTCCCGGGACAGGTCTCCGAGGGTGAAAAACTGTTTTTT.

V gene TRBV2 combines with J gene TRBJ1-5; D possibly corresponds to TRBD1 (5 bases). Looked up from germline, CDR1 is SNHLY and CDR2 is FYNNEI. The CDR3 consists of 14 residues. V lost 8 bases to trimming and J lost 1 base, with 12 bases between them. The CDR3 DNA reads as TGTGCCAGCCAGAGGACACTCAGCAATCAGCCCCAGCATTTT. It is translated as CASQRTLSNQPQHF. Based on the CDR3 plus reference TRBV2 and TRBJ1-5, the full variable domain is EPEVTQTPSHQVTQMGQEVILRCVPISNHLYFYWYRQILGQKVEFLVSFYNNEISEKSEIFDDQFSVERPDGSNFTLKIRSTKLEDSAMYFCASQRTLSNQPQHFGDGTRLSIL.

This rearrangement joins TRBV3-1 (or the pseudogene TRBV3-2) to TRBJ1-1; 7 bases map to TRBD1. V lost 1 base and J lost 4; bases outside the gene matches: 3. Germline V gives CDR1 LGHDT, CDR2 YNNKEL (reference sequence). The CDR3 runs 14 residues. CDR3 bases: TGTGCCAGCAGCCAAGGCCGGGACAGCACTGAAGCTTTCTTT. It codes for CASSQGRDSTEAFF.